These 4 T cell receptor beta chains were all obtained from the same sample, sequenced in a study of blood T cell repertoires in COVID-19. Profiling relied on immunoSEQ multiplex PCR, and the TCRdb table lists in-frame clones only, not all of them. The data contain fewer than 200,000 clones, 65% to 85% of them singletons. Sequencing input: peripheral blood. These receptor sequences come from a woman of 80 years or more with acute or convalescent COVID-19.

The chain combines TRBV24-1 with TRBJ2-2; D gene unclear. CDR3 length equals 13 residues. Germline V gene data show CDR1 as KGHDR and CDR2 as SFDVKD. Trimming took off 8 bases at V and 3 bases at J, with 9 bases between the two ends. CDR3 protein: CATMFPDTGELFF. The CDR3 nucleotides are TGTGCCACCATGTTCCCTGACACCGGGGAGCTGTTTTTT.

V and J are TRBV18 and TRBJ2-1, with a tentative D call TRBD1 (6 bases). The CDR3 sequence is 16 residues long. CDR1 and CDR2 from the germline V gene are KGHSH and LQKENI. The ends were cut back, 5 bases at V and 6 bases at J, with 20 bases in the middle. DNA of the CDR3: TGTGCCAGCTCATCCTGGACAGACCCGTCCCTCAATGAGCAGTTCTTC. Protein: CASSSWTDPSLNEQFF.

This clone was seen only once. The chain carries TRBV5-6 and TRBJ2-1; 8 bases are shared with TRBD2. With V trimmed by 4 bases and J by 4 bases, 10 bases remained unmatched. CDR3 length equals 16 residues. Germline values: CDR1 SGHDT, CDR2 YYEEEE. The CDR3 DNA reads as TGTGCCAGCAGCCCTACGACTAGCGCGTTTTACAATGAGCAGTTCTTC. Protein product: CASSPTTSAFYNEQFF.

The chain has TRBV19 and TRBJ2-7; TRBD1 agrees at 8 bases. CDR1 is LNHDA and CDR2 is SQIVND in the germline V gene (reference sequence). Germline trimming cut 5 bases from V and 0 bases from J; bases unmatched to any gene: 9. This CDR3 spans 16 amino acids. DNA for the CDR3: TGTGCCAGTAGTCGAACAGGGGGAATAACCTCCTACGAGCAGTACTTC. Its translation: CASSRTGGITSYEQYF. The full variable domain, in which reference TRBV19 and TRBJ2-7 provide the parts outside the CDR3, is DGGITQSPKYLFRKEGQNVTLSCEQNLNHDAMYWYRQDPGQGLRLIYYSQIVNDFQKGDIAEGYSVSREKKESFPLTVTSAQKNPTAFYLCASSRTGGITSYEQYFGPGTRLTVT.